This is a list of T cell receptor beta chains from one sample in a study of shared clonotypes between healthy human individuals. The method was immunoSEQ multiplex PCR; TCRdb's version includes in-frame clones alone and lacks a portion of them. The sample comprises about 680,000 clones, more than 70% of which are singletons, and under 2% rests with the top ten. Sequencing was performed on memory CD4+ T cells sorted from blood. All receptors come from a woman aged 30 to 39 in good health. Both conserved end residues are part of each CDR3. The order of the fields is CDR3 protein, CDR3 DNA, clone size, J gene, V gene, D gene. The D gene is left open where the match is weak. Clone size is shown for a subset of rows, as once, few, many or a class of expanded clone.

CDR3: CASSPGTGVSGANVLTF
DNA: TGTGCCAGCAGCCCCGGGACAGGGGTCTCTGGGGCCAACGTCCTGACTTTC
size: .
J: TRBJ2-6
V: TRBV28
D: TRBD1

CDR3: CASSPPDSYEQYF
DNA: TGTGCCAGCTCACCACCGGACAGCTACGAGCAGTACTTC
size: .
J: TRBJ2-7
V: TRBV18
D: .

CDR3: CAQRGRSNYGYTF
DNA: TGTGCACAGAGGGGGCGATCTAACTATGGCTACACCTTC
size: few
J: TRBJ1-2
V: TRBV30
D: TRBD1

CDR3: CATSRDGPRTYNEQFF
DNA: TGTGCCACCAGCAGAGATGGACCGCGGACCTACAATGAGCAGTTCTTC
size: .
J: TRBJ2-1
V: TRBV15
D: .

CDR3: CASSQGWGNIQYF
DNA: TGTGCCAGCAGCCAAGGGTGGGGGAACATTCAGTACTTC
size: .
J: TRBJ2-4
V: TRBV5-4
D: .

CDR3: CASSFGGASGAYLNEQFF
DNA: TGCGCCAGCTCCTTCGGGGGGGCTAGCGGAGCCTACCTCAATGAGCAGTTCTTC
size: .
J: TRBJ2-1
V: TRBV5-1
D: TRBD2

CDR3: CASSLSPFSESGSERDNEQFF
DNA: TGCGCCAGCAGCTTATCTCCCTTTTCGGAATCTGGTAGCGAACGAGACAATGAGCAGTTCTTC
size: .
J: TRBJ2-1
V: TRBV5-1
D: .

CDR3: CASSEGGTSSIEQFF
DNA: TGCGCCAGCAGTGAGGGTGGGACTAGCTCCATTGAGCAGTTCTTC
size: .
J: TRBJ2-1
V: TRBV10-1
D: TRBD2

CDR3: CASTAAGWTGELFF
DNA: TGTGCCAGCACCGCAGCGGGATGGACCGGGGAGCTGTTTTTT
size: .
J: TRBJ2-2
V: TRBV7-2
D: TRBD2

CDR3: CASSLSSGANVLTF
DNA: TGTGCCAGCAGCTTATCATCTGGGGCCAACGTCCTGACTTTC
size: .
J: TRBJ2-6
V: TRBV7-8
D: .

CDR3: CASSPSVNTEAFF
DNA: TGTGCCAGCTCACCCTCAGTAAACACTGAAGCTTTCTTT
size: .
J: TRBJ1-1
V: TRBV18
D: .

CDR3: CASSERATYGYTF
DNA: TGCGCCAGCAGTGAGAGGGCAACCTATGGCTACACCTTC
size: .
J: TRBJ1-2
V: TRBV10-1
D: .

CDR3: CASIGGQGSSPLHF
DNA: TGTGCCAGCATAGGGGGACAGGGGAGTTCACCCCTCCACTTT
size: .
J: TRBJ1-6
V: TRBV28
D: TRBD1

CDR3: CASSETRLMTEAFF
DNA: TGTGCCAGCAGCGAAACACGGCTTATGACTGAAGCTTTCTTT
size: few
J: TRBJ1-1
V: TRBV6-1
D: .

CDR3: CASSSTRQKAFF
DNA: TGTGCCAGCAGCTCGACAAGGCAGAAAGCTTTCTTT
size: few
J: TRBJ1-1
V: TRBV7-9
D: .

CDR3: CARPQGVCYEQYF
DNA: TGCGCCAGACCTCAGGGGGTATGCTACGAGCAGTACTTC
size: once
J: TRBJ2-7
V: TRBV5-1
D: TRBD1

CDR3: CASSLVPQRTDTQYF
DNA: TGCGCCAGCAGCTTGGTTCCCCAGCGCACAGATACGCAGTATTTT
size: .
J: TRBJ2-3
V: TRBV5-1
D: .

CDR3: CASSRGGQGLTEAFF
DNA: TGTGCCAGCAGCAGAGGGGGACAGGGGTTGACTGAAGCTTTCTTT
size: .
J: TRBJ1-1
V: TRBV7-8
D: TRBD1

CDR3: CAISEPQRRGEQYF
DNA: TGTGCCATCAGTGAGCCTCAGCGGCGGGGGGAGCAGTACTTC
size: .
J: TRBJ2-7
V: TRBV10-3
D: TRBD2

CDR3: CASTWAEETQYF
DNA: TGTGCCAGCACCTGGGCGGAAGAGACCCAGTACTTC
size: few
J: TRBJ2-5
V: TRBV5-6
D: .

CDR3: CASSLEAGRSYGYTF
DNA: TGTGCCAGCAGCTTAGAGGCAGGGAGGTCCTATGGCTACACCTTC
size: few
J: TRBJ1-2
V: TRBV7-2
D: .

CDR3: CASSGQGGNQPQHF
DNA: TGTGCCAGTAGTGGGCAGGGGGGCAATCAGCCCCAGCATTTT
size: .
J: TRBJ1-5
V: TRBV19
D: TRBD1

CDR3: CASRDSLGTQYF
DNA: TGTGCCAGCAGGGACAGCCTTGGGACCCAGTACTTC
size: .
J: TRBJ2-5
V: TRBV28
D: .